These 3 T cell receptor beta chains were sequenced from one sample in a study of T cells in Graves' hyperthyroidism and ophthalmopathy. Regions amplified from RNA transcripts were the TCR beta CDR3 regions. HTBI primers were the set used in a first-round RT-PCR of the TCR CDR3. TCRdb re-derived calls from the multiplex PCR reads in MiXCR, one entry per CDR3 protein. The sample has roughly 300,000 distinct CDR3 sequences; roughly 21% are singletons. The sequenced sample consisted of blood. The receptors come from a woman aged 45-65 years with Graves' hyperthyroidism.

There are many counts of this clonotype. V and J are TRBV6-6 and TRBJ2-7; D call uncertain. The germline CDR1 and CDR2 sequences are MNHNY and SVGAGI (reference sequence). This CDR3 is 13 amino acids long. Trimming cost V 2 bases and J 6 bases, with 11 bases left between them. CDR3 coding DNA: TGTGCCAGCAGTTACCTTGCAAAAGGCGAGCAGTACTTC. It codes for CASSYLAKGEQYF.

The rearrangement uses TRBV20-1 and TRBJ2-2; D remains ambiguous. This CDR3 has 14 residues. The germline V gene encodes CDR1 DFQATT and CDR2 SNEGSKA (reference sequence). The V gene lost 3 bases and the J gene lost 6 bases, with 14 bases spanning the gap. Here the CDR3 reads CSARALVVAGELFF. Here the CDR3 DNA reads TGCAGTGCTAGGGCCCTGGTGGTGGCCGGGGAGCTGTTTTTT.

This clonotype showed up just a few times. DNA for the CDR3: TGTGCCAGCAAGGGGTCCCTTTTTTATGGCTACACCTTC. Protein: CASKGSLFYGYTF. The chain couples TRBV6-2 or TRBV6-3 to TRBJ1-2; TRBD1 might be the D (5 bases). The CDR3 spans 13 residues. Trimming shortened V by 7 bases and J by 5 bases, and 14 bases separated the two germline ends. The germline V gene encodes CDR1 MNHEY and CDR2 SVGEGT.